This is a list of T cell receptor beta chains from one sample in a study of cytomegalovirus exposure and HLA in healthy donors. Assay: immunoSEQ multiplex PCR; the TCRdb copy retains only in-frame clones and omits some. The sample includes more than 100,000 clones, around 69% seen only once; the top ten take under 9.5%. Sequenced input: PBMCs. These receptors all come from a middle-aged woman in good health and CMV-seropositive. Each CDR3 is given with its conserved first and last residue. D genes are given only for firm matches. Some rows mark clone size as missing; the rest say once, few, many or name a class of expanded clone.

V	length	D	size	J	DNA	CDR3
TRBV28	16	NA	once	TRBJ1-2	TGTGCCAGCAGTTTGGGGGGAGCGTCATCTAACTATGGCTACACCTTC	CASSLGGASSNYGYTF
TRBV7-2	15	NA	NA	TRBJ2-3	TGTGCCAGCAGCTTAAGGGGGGGACACACAGATACGCAGTATTTT	CASSLRGGHTDTQYF
TRBV27	13	NA	NA	TRBJ2-4	TGTGCCAGCAGTTTGAATCAGATAAACATTCAGTACTTC	CASSLNQINIQYF
TRBV19	17	NA	many	TRBJ1-6	TGTGCCAGTAGTATGAGGCTACAATACTCCTATAATTCACCCCTCCACTTT	CASSMRLQYSYNSPLHF
TRBV7-8	16	TRBD2	NA	TRBJ2-1	TGTGCCAGCAGCTTAGGGGGGGGAGGGCCGGTCGATGAGCAGTTCTTC	CASSLGGGGPVDEQFF
TRBV7-2	12	NA	NA	TRBJ1-5	TGTGCCAGCAGTCACGGGTCTGGGCCCCAGCATTTT	CASSHGSGPQHF
TRBV7-6	16	TRBD2	NA	TRBJ2-1	TGTGCCAGCAGCTTTGCTCGGCGGGCGGGAGGGAATGAGCAGTTCTTC	CASSFARRAGGNEQFF
TRBV13	13	NA	NA	TRBJ2-3	TGTGCCAGCAGCTTTGCGAGCGCAGATACGCAGTATTTT	CASSFASADTQYF
TRBV18	17	TRBD1	once	TRBJ1-1	TGTGCCAGCTCACCAAATCCAAGGCAGGGGGCTAACACTGAAGCTTTCTTT	CASSPNPRQGANTEAFF
TRBV6-5	11	TRBD1	once	TRBJ1-1	TGTGCCAGCAGTGGACAGGGAAGAGCTTTCTTT	CASSGQGRAFF
TRBV7-7	14	TRBD1	NA	TRBJ2-5	TGTGCTAGCAGCTTAGGACAGGGGACAGAGACCCAGTACTTC	CASSLGQGTETQYF
TRBV7-2	15	TRBD2	NA	TRBJ2-3	TGTGCCAGCAGCTTAGGACTAGCGGACACAGATACGCAGTATTTT	CASSLGLADTDTQYF
TRBV9	18	TRBD1	few	TRBJ2-2	TGTGCCAGCAGCGCTACGGGACAGGGGTGGTCGAGAACCGGGGAGCTGTTTTTT	CASSATGQGWSRTGELFF
TRBV9	15	NA	NA	TRBJ2-2	TGTGCCAGCAGCGTAGCTGGGGGCTACGGCGGGGAGCTGTTTTTT	CASSVAGGYGGELFF